One and the same sample provided the 28 T cell receptor beta chains below, sequenced in a study of blood T cells in healthy people across ages. For the second PCR, which ran for roughly 6 to 12 cycles, a sample-barcoded 5' primer and a J-beta primer mix were used. TCRdb used MiXCR to reprocess the 5' RACE reads, holding one entry per CDR3 protein. Of over 1,300,000 distinct CDR3 sequences in the sample, roughly 60% were seen once. Sample: blood. The receptors stem from a young man in good health.

This clonotype was detected a few times. This rearrangement joins TRBV7-9 to TRBJ2-7; 7 bases fit TRBD1. Germline V gives CDR1 SEHNR, CDR2 FQNEAQ (reference sequence). J lost 3 bases, V lost 2 bases, and 4 bases had no gene match. CDR3 length: 14 residues. CDR3 nucleotides: TGTGCCAGCAGCTTAACAGGGGAACTCTACGAGCAGTACTTC. Its protein is CASSLTGELYEQYF.

In its sample, this clonotype was seen once. The chain couples TRBV14 to TRBJ2-1, with a possible D match to TRBD1 (6 bases). Germline-derived CDR1 and CDR2 are SGHDN and FVKESK. The length of the CDR3 is 15 residues. V gave up 4 bases and J gave up 2 bases, with 12 bases separating them. The CDR3 DNA sequence: TGTGCCAGCAGCCCCATGGACAGCCCCTACAATGAGCAGTTCTTC. Translation gives CASSPMDSPYNEQFF.

This chain links TRBV6-6 with TRBJ2-6; tentatively, D is TRBD2 (6 bases). CDR3 length: 16 residues. V dropped 0 bases and J dropped 1 base, with 7 bases sitting between them. Germline CDR1 is MNHNY and CDR2 is SVGAGI (reference sequence). The CDR3 nucleotides read TGTGCCAGCAGTTACTCTCGGGGGTCTGGGGCCAACGTCCTGACTTTC. Protein: CASSYSRGSGANVLTF.

This clonotype has a handful of counts. V and J are TRBV6-5 and TRBJ1-2; D perhaps matches TRBD1 (5 bases). The CDR3 totals 13 residues. Per germline, CDR1 MNHEY and CDR2 SVGAGI. The V and J ends lost 3 bases and 5 bases respectively, with 10 bases between them. CDR3 amino acids: CASSYLGEYGYTF. The CDR3 DNA sequence: TGTGCCAGCAGTTATTTAGGGGAATATGGCTACACCTTC.

This clonotype occurred a few times. V and J are TRBV7-9 and TRBJ1-2; 7 nucleotides agree with TRBD1. Germline CDR1 and CDR2: SEHNR and FQNEAQ (reference sequence). This CDR3 spans 15 amino acids. J lost 5 bases, V lost 0 bases, and 6 bases had no gene match. The CDR3 DNA follows: TGTGCCAGCAGCTTAGCGGGACAGAAGACTTATGGCTACACCTTC. Amino acid sequence: CASSLAGQKTYGYTF.

This clonotype is a singleton in its sample. The chain couples TRBV5-1 to TRBJ2-5; 9 bases are a match to TRBD1. The J call may not be correct, given that the DNA end is closer to TRBJ2-7. Germline loops: CDR1 SGHRS, CDR2 YFSETQ. The CDR3 runs 15 residues. The chain's CDR3 is CASSLHRGRVYEQYF. CDR3 sequence (DNA): TGCGCCAGCAGCTTACACAGGGGGCGCGTCTACGAGCAGTACTTC.

V usage is TRBV27 and J usage is TRBJ1-6; 7 bases agree with TRBD1. With V trimmed by 6 bases and J by 13 bases, 12 bases remained unmatched. This CDR3 contains 14 residues. Germline values: CDR1 MNHEY, CDR2 SMNVEV (reference sequence). This CDR3 reads CASSRQGSFPPLHF. DNA for the CDR3: TGTGCCAGCAGCCGACAGGGTTCCTTCCCTCCCCTCCACTTT.

The chain has TRBV20-1 and TRBJ2-3; 10 bases line up with TRBD2. Germline lookup yields CDR1 DFQATT and CDR2 SNEGSKA (reference sequence). The CDR3 is 14 amino acids. The ends lost 6 bases at V and 2 bases at J; junction bases unmatched: 5. The CDR3 is CSAELAGTTDTQYF. The CDR3 nucleotides are TGCAGTGCGGAACTAGCGGGGACCACAGATACGCAGTATTTT.

The table lists this clonotype with a few counts. The rearrangement joins TRBV2 to TRBJ1-4, with D perhaps TRBD1 (6 bases). The CDR3 loop spans 15 amino acids. Germline CDR1 SNHLY, CDR2 FYNNEI. V lost 3 bases to trimming and J lost 4 bases, with 12 bases between them. The CDR3 DNA reads TGTGCCAGCAGTGACCCGTCAGGGGATAATGAAAAACTGTTTTTT. It specifies CASSDPSGDNEKLFF.

This clonotype was observed once. The J gene is TRBJ2-1, the V gene TRBV11-2; 7 bases are shared with TRBD2. The trim removed 1 base at V and 4 bases at J, leaving 10 bases unmatched. Germline V gene data show CDR1 as SGHAT and CDR2 as FQNNGV. The CDR3 is 17 amino acids. The CDR3 nucleotides read TGTGCCAGCAGCTTAGGATACCGGTCTAGCGGATACAATGAGCAGTTCTTC. Its protein is CASSLGYRSSGYNEQFF.

The V gene is TRBV6-5, the J gene TRBJ1-2; 10 positions agree with TRBD1. Trimming cost V 6 bases and J 3 bases; bases outside gene matches: 10. CDR1 is MNHEY, CDR2 SVGAGI, per germline. This CDR3 is 16 amino acids long. This chain's CDR3 is CASRGQGKLAHYGYTF. As DNA, the CDR3 is TGTGCCAGCAGGGGACAGGGGAAGCTCGCCCACTATGGCTACACCTTC.

This chain links TRBV7-2 with TRBJ2-1, with TRBD1 matching 8 bases. The germline V gene encodes CDR1 SGHTA and CDR2 FQGNSA. With 5 bases clipped from V and 8 bases from J, the junction kept 11 bases outside the gene matches. CDR3 length: 15 residues. CDR3 in DNA: TGTGCCAGCAGCCTTCGGACAGGGTGGTATGATGAGCAGTTCTTC. Residues: CASSLRTGWYDEQFF. Using reference TRBV7-2 and TRBJ2-1 for the parts outside the CDR3, the full variable domain is GAGVSQSPSNKVTEKGKDVELRCDPISGHTALYWYRQSLGQGLEFLIYFQGNSAPDKSGLPSDRFSAERTGGSVSTLTIQRTQQEDSAVYLCASSLRTGWYDEQFFGPGTRLTVL.

This clonotype has just one count. The chain uses TRBV7-6 and TRBJ1-2; D possibly corresponds to TRBD1 (5 bases). The CDR3 consists of 15 residues. Germline V gene sequence: CDR1 SGHVS, CDR2 FNYEAQ. V dropped 5 bases and J dropped 5 bases, with 18 bases sitting between them. The CDR3 DNA reads TGTGCCAGCAGCCCCCTGGGGCAGGGCTGGTATGGCTACACCTTC. It codes for CASSPLGQGWYGYTF.

The chain employs TRBV27 and TRBJ2-3; D call uncertain. V was cut by 7 bases and J by 1 base, with 21 bases left in between. CDR1 is MNHEY and CDR2 is SMNVEV in the germline V gene (reference sequence). The length of the CDR3 is 17 residues. The DNA of the CDR3 is TGTGCCAGCACCCCCCTAATGGCTAGGCGTGGCACAGATACGCAGTATTTT. It translates to CASTPLMARRGTDTQYF.

V is TRBV4-2 and J is TRBJ2-7; no clear D gene. The CDR3 is 12 amino acids. V shed 1 base and J shed 10 bases, with 11 bases lying between them. Germline V gives CDR1 LGHNA, CDR2 YNFKEQ. CDR3 DNA: TGTGCCAGCAGCCAAGCCTACGGAGTACAGTACTTC. It codes for CASSQAYGVQYF.

The chain combines TRBV6-5 with TRBJ2-1; 14 bases match TRBD2. Per germline, CDR1 MNHEY and CDR2 SVGAGI. The CDR3 consists of 18 residues. J gave up 8 bases and V 2 bases, and 11 bases lay outside the gene matches. The CDR3 DNA sequence: TGTGCCAGCAGTTACCATAGGACTAGCGGGGGGCCGGGGGATGAGCAGTTCTTC. Its translation is CASSYHRTSGGPGDEQFF.

The V gene is TRBV12-3 or TRBV12-4, the J gene TRBJ2-1, with D possibly being TRBD1 (5 bases). Trimming removed 5 bases at V and 6 bases at J, with 26 bases between. CDR3 length: 18 amino acids. Here the CDR3 DNA reads TGTGCCAGCAGTCCTACGGGCCATGGGGCAGGGTGGGTCAATGAGCAGTTCTTC. This gives the protein CASSPTGHGAGWVNEQFF.

This clonotype turned up a few times. This chain uses TRBV5-1 with TRBJ2-7, with 8 bases fitting TRBD1. This CDR3 spans 14 amino acids. In germline, CDR1 is SGHRS, CDR2 YFSETQ. Unmatched junction bases numbered 6, after V lost 3 bases and J lost 4 bases. CDR3: CASSSQGAGYEQYF. The CDR3 nucleotides are TGCGCCAGCAGCTCCCAGGGGGCAGGGTACGAGCAGTACTTC.

In its sample, this clonotype was seen once. The chain couples TRBV6-6 to TRBJ2-7, with 9 bases aligning to TRBD2. The trim removed 5 bases at V and 5 bases at J, leaving 16 bases unmatched. The CDR3 runs to 17 residues. Germline V CDR1 and CDR2: MNHNY, SVGAGI (reference sequence). The CDR3 reads CASSSKGAGGSGHEQYF. The CDR3 coding sequence is TGTGCCAGCAGTAGCAAGGGAGCGGGAGGCTCCGGACACGAGCAGTACTTC.

The CDR3 nucleotides are TGTGCCAGCAGTCAGAACCAAGGCTACAATGAGCAGTTCTTC. Translation: CASSQNQGYNEQFF. This chain uses TRBV7-2 with TRBJ2-1; no firm D call. This CDR3 is built from 14 residues. V was trimmed by 6 bases and J by 3 bases, leaving 12 bases between them. Germline V CDR1 and CDR2: SGHTA, FQGNSA.

Of note for this clonotype: An end of the junction differs from the germline gene, which may be a read error. This rearrangement joins TRBV14 to TRBJ2-5; 9 bases line up with TRBD2. The germline CDR1 and CDR2 sequences are SGHDN and FVKESK. CDR3 length: 15 amino acids. CDR3 nucleotide sequence: TGTGCCAGCAGTGGCTTGACTAGCGGCGGAGAGACCCGGTACTTC. Translation gives CASSGLTSGGETRYF.

There are a few counts of this clonotype. The chain uses TRBV12-3 or TRBV12-4 and TRBJ2-7; D possibly matches TRBD1 or TRBD2 (5 bases each). Deletions cut 1 base from V and 6 bases from J, with 13 bases between. CDR3 length: 14 residues. The CDR3 here is CASSLGGYRSEQYF. The CDR3 DNA reads TGTGCCAGCAGTTTAGGGGGGTACCGGTCCGAGCAGTACTTC.

The chain joins TRBV5-6 to TRBJ2-4; 14 bases line up with TRBD2. This CDR3 spans 16 amino acids. Germline V gene data show CDR1 as SGHDT and CDR2 as YYEEEE. Trimming took 0 bases from V and 8 from J; bases not matched to a gene: 4. The CDR3, as DNA: TGTGCCAGCAGCTTGGTGGGACTAGCGGGAGTGGACATTCAGTACTTC. This gives the protein CASSLVGLAGVDIQYF. The full variable domain, completed using reference TRBV5-6 and TRBJ2-4, is DAGVTQSPTHLIKTRGQQVTLRCSPKSGHDTVSWYQQALGQGPQFIFQYYEEEERQRGNFPDRFSGHQFPNYSSELNVNALLLGDSALYLCASSLVGLAGVDIQYFGAGTRLSVL.

CDR3 DNA sequence: TGCAGTGCTAGAGTGTTAGCGGGTTCTTACAATGAGCAGTTCTTC. This gives the protein CSARVLAGSYNEQFF. The gene calls are TRBV20-1 and TRBJ2-1; 7 positions match TRBD2. V gave up 1 base and J gave up 4 bases; unmatched junction bases: 7. Germline values: CDR1 DFQATT, CDR2 SNEGSKA (reference sequence). The length of the CDR3 is 15 residues.

The chain uses TRBV20-1 and TRBJ2-7; D perhaps matches TRBD1 (5 bases). Germline V gene lookup returns CDR1 DFQATT and CDR2 SNEGSKA (reference sequence). The CDR3 has 17 residues. Trimming removed 0 bases at V and 3 bases at J, with 21 bases between. The CDR3 region has the DNA TGCAGTGCTAGAGATCGTGTAGGAAGGGGTTTTTTCTACGAGCAGTACTTC. Translating it yields CSARDRVGRGFFYEQYF.

The chain couples TRBV4-3 to TRBJ2-5, with D possibly being TRBD2 (6 bases). The CDR3 is 15 amino acids. V lost 0 bases to trimming and J lost 4 bases, with 12 bases between them. Germline-derived CDR1 and CDR2 are LGHNA and YSLEER. CDR3 region: CASSQDRGMLETQYF. DNA of the CDR3: TGCGCCAGCAGCCAAGATCGGGGGATGCTAGAGACCCAGTACTTC.

V is TRBV28 and J is TRBJ2-7, with D unclear. Trimming left V 5 bases short and J 0 bases short, with 17 bases between. Germline V gives CDR1 MDHEN, CDR2 SYDVKM. The CDR3 runs 16 residues. CDR3 loop: CASSPSGYKSSYEQYF. The CDR3 nucleotides read TGTGCCAGCAGTCCCAGTGGCTACAAGAGCTCCTACGAGCAGTACTTC.

The chain is built from TRBV12-3 or TRBV12-4 and TRBJ1-5; tentative D call: TRBD1 (5 bases). V lost 3 bases and J 0 bases, leaving 15 bases between the germline ends. The length of the CDR3 is 17 residues. The CDR3 spells CASSFGGAAYSNQPQHF. In DNA, the CDR3 is TGTGCCAGCAGTTTCGGAGGGGCCGCGTATAGCAATCAGCCCCAGCATTTT.